Reported below is one TCR beta chain. This sample is part of a study of early stage breast cancer tumors. Libraries were prepared by immunoSEQ multiplex PCR; TCRdb keeps only in-frame clonotypes and omits some of them. This sample has around 51,000 clones, with about three quarters found just once. In germline, CDR1 is MGHDK, CDR2 SYGVNS. The CDR3 length is 14 residues. V lost 5 bases and J lost 4, with 12 bases in between. The chain links TRBV25-1 to TRBJ2-1, with no clear D. The receptor was derived from a person aged 35-49 years with breast cancer. Sequencing used blood. The CDR3 loop is CASSPQNDYNEQFF. Written as DNA, the CDR3 is TGTGCCAGCAGTCCCCAAAATGATTACAATGAGCAGTTCTTC.